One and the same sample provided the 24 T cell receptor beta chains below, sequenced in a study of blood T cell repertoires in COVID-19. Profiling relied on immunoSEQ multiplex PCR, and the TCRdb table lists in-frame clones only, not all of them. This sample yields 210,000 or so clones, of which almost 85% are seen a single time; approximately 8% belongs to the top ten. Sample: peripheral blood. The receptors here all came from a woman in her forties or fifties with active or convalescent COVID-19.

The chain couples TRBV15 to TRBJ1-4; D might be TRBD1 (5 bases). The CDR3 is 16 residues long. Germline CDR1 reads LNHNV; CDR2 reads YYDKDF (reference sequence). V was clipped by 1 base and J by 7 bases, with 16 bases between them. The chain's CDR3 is CATSRVDQGVGEKLFF. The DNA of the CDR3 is TGTGCCACCAGCAGAGTCGACCAAGGGGTGGGTGAAAAACTGTTTTTT.

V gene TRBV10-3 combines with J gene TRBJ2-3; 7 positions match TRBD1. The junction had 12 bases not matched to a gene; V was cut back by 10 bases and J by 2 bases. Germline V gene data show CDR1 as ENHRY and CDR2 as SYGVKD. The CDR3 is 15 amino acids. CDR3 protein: CATCPTGTDTDTQYF. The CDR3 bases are TGTGCCACCTGTCCTACCGGGACAGACACAGATACGCAGTATTTT.

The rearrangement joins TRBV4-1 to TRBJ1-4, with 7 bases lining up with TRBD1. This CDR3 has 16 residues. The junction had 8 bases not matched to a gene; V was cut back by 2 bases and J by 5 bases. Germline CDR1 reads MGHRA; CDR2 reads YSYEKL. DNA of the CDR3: TGCGCCAGCAGCCAACTTCGGACAGGACCGAATGAAAAACTGTTTTTT. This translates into CASSQLRTGPNEKLFF.

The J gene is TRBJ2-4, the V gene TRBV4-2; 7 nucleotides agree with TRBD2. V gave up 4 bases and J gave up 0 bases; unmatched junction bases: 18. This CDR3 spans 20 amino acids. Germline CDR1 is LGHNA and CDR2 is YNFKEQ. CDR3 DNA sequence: TGTGCCAGCAGCCGCGGGCTGGCGGGAGAGTCTAATATAGCCAAAAACATTCAGTACTTC. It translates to CASSRGLAGESNIAKNIQYF.

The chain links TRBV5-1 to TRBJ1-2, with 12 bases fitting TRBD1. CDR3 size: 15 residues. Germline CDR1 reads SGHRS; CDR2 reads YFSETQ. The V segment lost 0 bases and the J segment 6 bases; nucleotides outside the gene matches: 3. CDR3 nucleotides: TGCGCCAGCAGCTTGGACCGGGACAGGGGGCATGGCTACACCTTC. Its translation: CASSLDRDRGHGYTF.

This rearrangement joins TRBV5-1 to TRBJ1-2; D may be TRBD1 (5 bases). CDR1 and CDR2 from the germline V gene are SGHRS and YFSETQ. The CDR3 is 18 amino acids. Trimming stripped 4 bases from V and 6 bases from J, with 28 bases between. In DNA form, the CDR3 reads TGCGCCAGCAGCCGGGAGCCCACAGGTTACATCGGTCGGGATGGCTACACCTTC. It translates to CASSREPTGYIGRDGYTF.

The CDR3: CASSLPGLAIYNEQFF. The CDR3 nucleotides read TGTGCCAGCAGCCTACCGGGACTAGCAATATACAATGAGCAGTTCTTC. The chain uses TRBV2 and TRBJ2-1; 9 bases align to TRBD2. CDR3 length: 16 amino acids. CDR1 is SNHLY, CDR2 FYNNEI, per germline. V shed 6 bases and J 4 bases; nucleotides not matched to a gene: 10. The variable domain in full, completed from reference TRBV2 and TRBJ2-1, reads EPEVTQTPSHQVTQMGQEVILRCVPISNHLYFYWYRQILGQKVEFLVSFYNNEISEKSEIFDDQFSVERPDGSNFTLKIRSTKLEDSAMYFCASSLPGLAIYNEQFFGPGTRLTVL.

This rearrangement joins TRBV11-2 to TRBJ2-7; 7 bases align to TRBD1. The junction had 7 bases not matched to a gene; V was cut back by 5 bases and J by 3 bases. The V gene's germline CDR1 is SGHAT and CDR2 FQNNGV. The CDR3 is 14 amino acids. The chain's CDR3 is CASSTSTGLYEQYV. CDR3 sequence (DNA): TGTGCCAGCAGCACCTCGACAGGGCTCTACGAGCAGTACGTC.

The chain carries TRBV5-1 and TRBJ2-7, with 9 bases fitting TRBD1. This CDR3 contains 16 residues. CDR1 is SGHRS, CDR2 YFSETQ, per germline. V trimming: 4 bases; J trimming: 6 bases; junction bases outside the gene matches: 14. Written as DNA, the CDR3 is TGCGCCAGCAGCGTCATTCCGGGACAGGGCATATTCGAGCAGTACTTC. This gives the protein CASSVIPGQGIFEQYF.

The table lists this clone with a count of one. The CDR3 loop reads CASSITGVNTEAFF. The CDR3 DNA reads as TGCGCCAGCAGTATCACAGGGGTTAACACTGAAGCTTTCTTT. The chain employs TRBV5-1 and TRBJ1-1; TRBD1 agrees at 7 bases. Germline V gene lookup returns CDR1 SGHRS and CDR2 YFSETQ. The CDR3 is made up of 14 amino acids. With V trimmed by 5 bases and J by 2 bases, 6 bases remained unmatched.

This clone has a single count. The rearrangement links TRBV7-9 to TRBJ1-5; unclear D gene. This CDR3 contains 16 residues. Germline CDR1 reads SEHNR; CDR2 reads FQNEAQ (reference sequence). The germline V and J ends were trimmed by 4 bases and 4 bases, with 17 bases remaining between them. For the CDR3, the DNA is TGTGCCAGCAGCTCGACCCGGGTCCCCATGAATCAGCCCCAGCATTTT. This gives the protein CASSSTRVPMNQPQHF.

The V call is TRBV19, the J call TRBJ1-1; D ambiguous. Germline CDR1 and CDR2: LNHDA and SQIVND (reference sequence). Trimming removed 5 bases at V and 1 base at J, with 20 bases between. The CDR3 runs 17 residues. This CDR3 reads CASSPHSQSGRNTEAFF. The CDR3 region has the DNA TGTGCCAGTAGTCCCCATTCCCAGAGCGGGAGGAACACTGAAGCTTTCTTT. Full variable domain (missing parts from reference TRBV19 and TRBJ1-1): DGGITQSPKYLFRKEGQNVTLSCEQNLNHDAMYWYRQDPGQGLRLIYYSQIVNDFQKGDIAEGYSVSREKKESFPLTVTSAQKNPTAFYLCASSPHSQSGRNTEAFFGQGTRLTVV.

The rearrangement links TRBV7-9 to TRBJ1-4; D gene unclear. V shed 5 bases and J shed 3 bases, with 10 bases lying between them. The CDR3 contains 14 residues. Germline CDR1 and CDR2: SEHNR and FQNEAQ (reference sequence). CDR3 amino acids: CASSPTGSNEKLFF. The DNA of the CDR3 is TGTGCCAGCAGCCCGACGGGGTCTAATGAAAAACTGTTTTTT.

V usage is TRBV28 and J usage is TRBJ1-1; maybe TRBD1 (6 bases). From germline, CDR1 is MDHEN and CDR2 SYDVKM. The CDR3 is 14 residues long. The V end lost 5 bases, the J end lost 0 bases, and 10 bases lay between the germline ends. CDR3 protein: CASSHQGMNTEAFF. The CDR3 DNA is TGTGCCAGCAGTCACCAGGGGATGAACACTGAAGCTTTCTTT.

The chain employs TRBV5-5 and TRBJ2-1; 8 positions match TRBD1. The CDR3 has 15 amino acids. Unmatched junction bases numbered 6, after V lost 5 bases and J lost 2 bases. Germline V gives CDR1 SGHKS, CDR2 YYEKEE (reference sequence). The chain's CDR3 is CASSQGAGTYNEQFF. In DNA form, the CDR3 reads TGTGCCAGCAGTCAGGGGGCAGGCACCTACAATGAGCAGTTCTTC.

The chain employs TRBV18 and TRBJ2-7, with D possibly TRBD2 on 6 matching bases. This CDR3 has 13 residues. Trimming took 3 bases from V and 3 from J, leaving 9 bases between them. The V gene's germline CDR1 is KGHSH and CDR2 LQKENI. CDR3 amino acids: CASSPAGSYEQYV. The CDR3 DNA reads TGTGCCAGCTCACCGGCGGGGAGCTACGAGCAGTACGTC.

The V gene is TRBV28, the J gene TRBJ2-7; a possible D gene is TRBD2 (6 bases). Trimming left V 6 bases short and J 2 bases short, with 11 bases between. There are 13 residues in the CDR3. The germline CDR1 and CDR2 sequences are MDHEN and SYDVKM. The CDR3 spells CASRIGRPYEQYF. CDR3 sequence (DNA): TGTGCCAGCAGAATAGGGAGGCCCTACGAGCAGTACTTC.

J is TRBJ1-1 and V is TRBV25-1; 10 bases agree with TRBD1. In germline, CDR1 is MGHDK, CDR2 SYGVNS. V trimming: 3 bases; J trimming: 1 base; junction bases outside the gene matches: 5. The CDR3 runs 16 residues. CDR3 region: CASSETGGYRNTEAFF. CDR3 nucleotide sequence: TGTGCCAGCAGTGAGACAGGGGGCTATCGGAACACTGAAGCTTTCTTT.

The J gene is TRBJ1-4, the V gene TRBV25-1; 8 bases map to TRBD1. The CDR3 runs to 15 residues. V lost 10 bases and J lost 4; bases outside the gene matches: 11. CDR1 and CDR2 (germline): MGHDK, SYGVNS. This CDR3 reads CATAKTGAGNEKLFF. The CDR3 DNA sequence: TGTGCCACCGCTAAGACAGGGGCCGGTAATGAAAAACTGTTTTTT. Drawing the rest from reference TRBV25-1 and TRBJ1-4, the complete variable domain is EADIYQTPRYLVIGTGKKITLECSQTMGHDKMYWYQQDPGMELHLIHYSYGVNSTEKGDLSSESTVSRIRTEHFPLTLESARPSHTSQYLCATAKTGAGNEKLFFGSGTQLSVL.

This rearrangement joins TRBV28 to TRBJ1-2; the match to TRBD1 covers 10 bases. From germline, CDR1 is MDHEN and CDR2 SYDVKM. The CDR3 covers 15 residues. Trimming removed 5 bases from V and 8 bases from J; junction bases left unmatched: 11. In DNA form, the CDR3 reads TGTGCCAGCAGTCCAGGACAGGGGGTTCCGGGCGGCTACACCTTC. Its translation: CASSPGQGVPGGYTF.

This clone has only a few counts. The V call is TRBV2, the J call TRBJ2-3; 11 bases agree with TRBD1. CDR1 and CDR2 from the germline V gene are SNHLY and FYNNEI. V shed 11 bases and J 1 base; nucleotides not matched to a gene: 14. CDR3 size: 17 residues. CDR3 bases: TGTGCCGGAAGGACAGGGGGCACCCTTAGGGGCACAGATACGCAGTATTTT. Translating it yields CAGRTGGTLRGTDTQYF.

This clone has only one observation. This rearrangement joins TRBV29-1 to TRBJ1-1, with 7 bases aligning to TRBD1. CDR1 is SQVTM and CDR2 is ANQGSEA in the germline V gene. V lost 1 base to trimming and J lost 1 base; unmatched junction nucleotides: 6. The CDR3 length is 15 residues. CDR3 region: CSVEVPGTANTEAFF. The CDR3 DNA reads TGCAGCGTTGAAGTTCCCGGGACAGCGAACACTGAAGCTTTCTTT.

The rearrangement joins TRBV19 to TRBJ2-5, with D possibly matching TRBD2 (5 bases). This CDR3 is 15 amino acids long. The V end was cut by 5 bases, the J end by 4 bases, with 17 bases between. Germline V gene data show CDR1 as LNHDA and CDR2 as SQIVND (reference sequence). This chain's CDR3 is CASSQAAAARETQYF. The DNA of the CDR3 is TGTGCCAGTAGTCAAGCGGCGGCTGCTCGAGAGACCCAGTACTTC.

The CDR3 region has the DNA TGTGCCAGCAGTGTCGGACAGGGGGACGCAGATACGCAGTATTTT. Translation gives CASSVGQGDADTQYF. The chain recombines TRBV2 with TRBJ2-3; TRBD1 aligns across 10 bases. Germline trimming cut 4 bases from V and 4 bases from J; bases unmatched to any gene: 5. Germline CDR1 is SNHLY and CDR2 is FYNNEI. The CDR3 loop spans 15 amino acids.